A selection of T cell receptor beta chains follows, all from one sample in a study of persistence of HIV-infected CD4 T cells. The antigens for these receptors are not known. Clones were read by immunoSEQ multiplex PCR, and TCRdb kept only the in-frame ones, dropping some. In the table there are 38,000 or so clones, roughly 84% of which are singletons. The input for sequencing was cultured CD4+ T cells from PBMCs, taken from a patient who received antiretroviral therapy. All receptors come from an adult with HIV. The donor label of this sample is uncertain. The CDR3 runs from the conserved cysteine through the conserved F or W. The D gene is left open where the match is weak. Clone size appears in some rows only: once, few, many, or a class for an expanded clone.

clone size	D gene	V gene	J gene	CDR3 protein	CDR3 DNA
NA	NA	TRBV27	TRBJ2-7	CASSLSKGLYEQYF	TGTGCCAGCAGTTTATCGAAGGGGTTGTACGAGCAGTACTTC
NA	NA	TRBV5-1	TRBJ2-3	CASSQIRDTQYF	TGCGCCAGCAGCCAGATTCGTGATACGCAGTATTTT
NA	NA	TRBV18	TRBJ1-3	CASSPAGGNTIYF	TGTGCCAGCTCACCAGCAGGGGGAAACACCATATATTTT
NA	NA	TRBV9	TRBJ1-4	CASSVEQGGGGEKLFF	TGTGCCAGCAGCGTAGAACAAGGAGGGGGAGGTGAAAAACTGTTTTTT
NA	TRBD2	TRBV5-1	TRBJ2-7	CASSLEVGGATYEQYF	TGCGCCAGCAGCTTGGAGGTCGGGGGGGCTACCTACGAGCAGTACTTC
NA	NA	TRBV7-8	TRBJ2-7	CASSPHRVTEQYF	TGTGCCAGCAGCCCACACAGGGTAACCGAGCAGTACTTC
NA	NA	TRBV7-3	TRBJ2-1	CASSPLPGGKDEQFF	TGTGCCAGCAGCCCCCTCCCCGGGGGTAAGGATGAGCAGTTCTTC
NA	TRBD1	TRBV18	TRBJ2-2	CASSPQGQMNTGELFF	TGTGCCAGCTCACCTCAGGGACAGATGAACACCGGGGAGCTGTTTTTT
once	NA	TRBV28	TRBJ2-7	CASSLFRDSSEQYF	TGTGCCAGCAGTTTATTCAGAGACAGCTCCGAGCAGTACTTC
NA	NA	TRBV6-2/TRBV6-3	TRBJ1-1	CASSYAPEGGKRAFF	TGTGCCAGCAGTTACGCCCCGGAGGGGGGAAAGAGAGCTTTCTTT
NA	NA	TRBV7-2	TRBJ1-2	CASSLDGTGKQGGYTF	TGTGCCAGCAGCTTAGATGGCACAGGGAAGCAGGGTGGCTACACCTTC
NA	NA	TRBV5-1	TRBJ2-7	CASSLEPGTTYEQYF	TGCGCCAGCAGCTTGGAACCGGGGACCACCTACGAGCAGTACTTC
once	NA	TRBV18	TRBJ1-6	CASSPKDLRERQRSPLHF	TGTGCCAGCTCACCGAAAGACCTACGGGAGCGCCAGAGGTCACCCCTCCACTTT
NA	NA	TRBV28	TRBJ1-2	CASSRDYGYTF	TGTGCCAGCTCTCGGGACTATGGCTACACCTTC
NA	NA	TRBV6-5	TRBJ1-5	CASIERGGLDQPQHF	TGTGCCAGCATCGAAAGGGGGGGGCTTGATCAGCCCCAGCATTTT
NA	NA	TRBV6-1	TRBJ1-4	CASSEGGYDEKLFF	TGTGCCAGCAGTGAAGGGGGGTATGATGAAAAACTGTTTTTT
few	NA	TRBV7-3	TRBJ2-2	CASSRTVNTGELFF	TGTGCCAGCAGCCGGACAGTAAACACCGGGGAGCTGTTTTTT
NA	TRBD2	TRBV29-1	TRBJ2-1	CSGGGSDNEQFF	TGCAGCGGGGGAGGGAGTGACAATGAGCAGTTCTTC
NA	NA	TRBV27	TRBJ2-7	CASMRVCSWSYYEQYF	TGTGCCAGCATGAGGGTCTGCTCCTGGTCTTACTACGAGCAGTACTTC
NA	NA	TRBV18	TRBJ1-5	CASSPQGKQPQHF	TGTGCCAGCTCACCTCAGGGGAAGCAGCCCCAGCATTTT
NA	NA	TRBV19	TRBJ2-2	CASRWGGDTGELFF	TGTGCCAGTAGATGGGGCGGCGACACCGGGGAGCTGTTTTTT
NA	NA	TRBV28	TRBJ1-1	CASSLSLGMNTEAFF	TGTGCCAGCAGTTTATCTTTGGGGATGAACACTGAAGCTTTCTTT
NA	NA	TRBV28	TRBJ2-2	CASSQGRDTGELFF	TGTGCCAGCTCTCAGGGTCGGGACACCGGGGAGCTGTTTTTT
NA	TRBD1	TRBV12-5	TRBJ2-2	CASGLVERQGAPGELFF	TGTGCTAGTGGTCTCGTAGAACGACAGGGGGCTCCCGGGGAGCTGTTTTTT
NA	TRBD2	TRBV5-5	TRBJ2-2	CASSQRPLAGANTGELFF	TGTGCCAGCAGCCAACGGCCTCTAGCGGGGGCGAACACCGGGGAGCTGTTTTTT
NA	NA	TRBV7-6	TRBJ2-7	CASSQPASGVTSYEQYF	TGTGCCAGCAGCCAACCCGCTTCCGGGGTAACCTCCTACGAGCAGTACTTC
NA	NA	TRBV12-3/TRBV12-4	TRBJ1-1	CASKKGVPEAFF	TGTGCCAGCAAAAAAGGGGTTCCTGAAGCTTTCTTT
NA	NA	TRBV18	TRBJ1-2	CASSRTATGFGYTF	TGTGCCAGCTCGCGGACAGCGACCGGTTTTGGCTACACCTTC
NA	NA	TRBV4-2	TRBJ1-3	CASSQVPGGSSGNTIYF	TGTGCCAGCAGCCAAGTACCGGGGGGTTCCTCTGGAAACACCATATATTTT
NA	NA	TRBV19	TRBJ2-2	CASSQGHRANTGELFF	TGTGCCAGTAGCCAAGGACATCGAGCGAACACCGGGGAGCTGTTTTTT
NA	NA	TRBV11-3	TRBJ2-7	CASSSRVGEQYF	TGTGCCAGCAGCTCCAGGGTTGGCGAGCAGTACTTC
NA	TRBD2	TRBV4-2	TRBJ2-2	CASSQGAGGHTGELFF	TGTGCCAGCAGCCAAGGAGCGGGGGGGCATACCGGGGAGCTGTTTTTT
NA	NA	TRBV18	TRBJ1-3	CASSPVPSGNTIYF	TGTGCCAGCTCACCGGTTCCCTCTGGAAACACCATATATTTT
once	NA	TRBV27	TRBJ1-1	CASSPRNRNTEAFF	TGTGCCAGCAGTCCCCGGAATAGGAACACTGAAGCTTTCTTT
NA	TRBD1	TRBV6-1	TRBJ1-6	CASSGGAGGRNSPLHF	TGTGCCAGCAGTGGGGGAGCAGGGGGAAGGAATTCACCCCTCCACTTT
once	NA	TRBV6-1	TRBJ2-3	CASSDRHNSITDTQYF	TGTGCCAGCAGTGACCGTCACAATTCAATCACAGATACGCAGTATTTT
NA	NA	TRBV15	TRBJ2-7	CATSRDDYEQYF	TGTGCCACCAGCAGAGACGACTACGAGCAGTACTTC
NA	TRBD2	TRBV7-9	TRBJ2-3	CASSLPSGGTDTQYF	TGTGCCAGCAGCCTCCCTAGCGGGGGAACAGATACGCAGTATTTT
NA	NA	TRBV3-1/TRBV3-2	TRBJ1-1	CASTPVGVLNTEAFF	TGTGCCAGCACCCCTGTGGGGGTATTGAACACTGAAGCTTTCTTT
NA	NA	TRBV24-1	TRBJ1-4	CATSDSSFKTEKLFF	TGTGCCACCAGTGACTCGAGCTTTAAAACTGAAAAACTGTTTTTT
NA	NA	TRBV20-1	TRBJ2-2	CSASKGVNTGELFF	TGCAGTGCTAGTAAAGGGGTGAACACCGGGGAGCTGTTTTTT
NA	TRBD1	TRBV7-6	TRBJ1-4	CASSPGQGKEKLFF	TGTGCCAGCAGCCCCGGACAGGGTAAAGAAAAACTGTTTTTT
NA	TRBD1	TRBV5-1	TRBJ1-5	CASSLTGQGAGQPQHF	TGCGCCAGCAGCTTGACGGGACAGGGGGCAGGTCAGCCCCAGCATTTT
NA	TRBD1	TRBV6-4	TRBJ1-2	CASSEGQGNYGYTF	TGTGCCAGCAGTGAGGGACAGGGAAACTATGGCTACACCTTC
NA	TRBD1	TRBV7-9	TRBJ1-2	CASSLSGGGLRGYTF	TGTGCCAGCAGCTTATCAGGGGGAGGACTGCGTGGCTACACCTTC
NA	NA	TRBV7-9	TRBJ1-2	CASSFQDGIYGYTF	TGTGCCAGCAGCTTCCAGGACGGAATCTATGGCTACACCTTC